This T cell receptor beta chain comes out of a study of Ad26.COV2.S vaccination and SARS-CoV-2 variants (dated by TCRdb to the early 2020s). General notes on the study: Vaccine-arm donors were drawn from COV1001, a multicentre, randomized, double-blind, placebo-controlled phase I-IIa trial of Ad26.COV2.S in healthy adults. TCRbeta repertoire sequencing was used to assess the specificity and breadth of SARS-CoV-2-reactive T cell receptors after Ad26.COV2.S vaccination. The TCR-sequenced set comprised around 30 samples: about 19 Ad26.COV2.S vaccine recipients, 5 placebo recipients and 8 SARS-CoV-2 convalescent individuals. Trial participants were randomized into five groups of five, in which low-dose or high-dose Ad26.COV2.S was given once or twice, or placebo was given on both occasions. Investigators did not know the trial group allocation while performing experiments and assessing outcomes. Dosing of Ad26.COV2.S was intramuscular, at either 5x10^10 or 1x10^11 viral particles, delivered as one shot or as two shots spaced 56 days apart. The paper's findings and limits, for the study overall: Vaccine and placebo recipients had comparable non-spike TCR breadth, which fits with the vaccine containing only spike. After vaccination, spike-specific CD8+ and CD4+ T cell responses were reported to show substantial breadth. The study was not powered to compare responses between vaccine doses or regimens. The authors noted that total T cell responses may have been underestimated by the TCR breadth and depth analyses. Higher spike-specific TCR breadth was observed in Ad26.COV2.S recipients than in placebo recipients (P = 0.0014).

Spanning cysteine to phenylalanine, the CDR3 consists of 16 amino acids. Of the read, only the CDR3 DNA is kept; its 48 bases are in frame from base 1. Based on the germline V gene, the CDR1 and CDR2 sequences are MNHEY and SVGAGI. The V end gives up 4 bases and the J end 5 bases, leaving 9 bases in the junction not matched to a gene. In its sample, this clone was seen a few times. There is no known antigen for this receptor. No base qualities exist here, and no much larger clone lies one base off it. TCRbeta CDR3 regions were sequenced with the immunoSEQ Assay. After extraction, genomic DNA underwent amplification by bias-controlled multiplex PCR, followed by high-throughput sequencing. The source study handled its data this way. To quantify the absolute abundance of every unique TCRbeta CDR3 region, sequences were collapsed and filtered. T cell fraction was estimated by normalization of TCRbeta template counts to usable DNA, with usable DNA being measured through amplification of reference genes present in all nucleated cells. Repertoire TCRs were annotated as SARS-CoV-2-specific by exact matching of V gene, CDR3 amino acid sequence and J gene to a known reactive TCR set. The reference SARS-CoV-2 TCR set was derived from MIRA and filtered for enrichment in COVID-19-positive ImmuneCODE repertoires, a step that removed public or cross-reactive TCRs. Using the MIRA antigens, annotated TCRs were further analysed by specific ORF or by position within an ORF. Depth was the summed frequency of annotated unique rearrangements, while breadth was defined as annotated unique rearrangements over total unique productive rearrangements. Group comparisons of TCR breadth used two-sided Wilcoxon rank-sum tests. TCRdb stores this immuneACCESS table with in-frame sequences only. Part of the clones is absent; in the studies checked, under half of the shortfall reflects unresolved V genes, and no reason is known for the rest. The V and J calls and clone size are taken from that table; D and trimming were inferred from the DNA. The sample table holds 400,000 to 500,000 clones, of which roughly 90% were seen once. The ten largest clones take up approximately 4% of the sample.

The sample's treatment or condition label, in plain terms: about 20 received Ad26.COV2.S at low or high dose, single or two shots; five or six received placebo; per-sample allocation not given. Repertoires of vaccine and placebo recipients were sequenced from samples taken on day 63 after the first injection. Between 29 July and 7 August 2020, Cohort 1b enrolled 25 adults aged 18-55 years at one site in Boston, USA. Ad26.COV2.S was a replication-incompetent adenovirus type 26 vector that expressed a prefusion-stabilized SARS-CoV-2 spike protein derived from the original Wuhan strain. This clonotype was obtained from a person between 18 and 60 years old who received the Ad26.COV2.S COVID-19 vaccine or a placebo. The receptor chain draws on TRBV6-5 and TRBJ2-5, with TRBD1 matching 11 junction bases. The material was peripheral blood, obtained in a trial of Ad26.COV2.S vaccine versus placebo. Read as DNA, the sequence is TGTGCCAGCAGTTTGCAATGGACAGGGGGCGCGGAGACCCAGTACTTC. It translates to CASSLQWTGGAETQYF.